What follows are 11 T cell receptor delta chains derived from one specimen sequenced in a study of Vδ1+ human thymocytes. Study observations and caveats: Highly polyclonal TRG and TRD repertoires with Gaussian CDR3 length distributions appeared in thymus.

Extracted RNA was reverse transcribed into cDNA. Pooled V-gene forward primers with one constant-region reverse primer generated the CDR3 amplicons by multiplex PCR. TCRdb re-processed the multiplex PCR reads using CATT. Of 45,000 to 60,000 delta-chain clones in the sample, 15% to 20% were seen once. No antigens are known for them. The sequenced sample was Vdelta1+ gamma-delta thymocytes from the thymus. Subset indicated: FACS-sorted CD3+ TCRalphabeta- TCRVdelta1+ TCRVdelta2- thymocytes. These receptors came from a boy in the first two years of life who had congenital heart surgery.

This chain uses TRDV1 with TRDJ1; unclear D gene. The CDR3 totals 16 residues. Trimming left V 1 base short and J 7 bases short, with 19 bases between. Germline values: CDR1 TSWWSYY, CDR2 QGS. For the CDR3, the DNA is TGTGCTCTTGGGGAACATCAAACCGGAAGTAGAGGTAAACTCATCTTT. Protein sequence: CALGEHQTGSRGKLIF.

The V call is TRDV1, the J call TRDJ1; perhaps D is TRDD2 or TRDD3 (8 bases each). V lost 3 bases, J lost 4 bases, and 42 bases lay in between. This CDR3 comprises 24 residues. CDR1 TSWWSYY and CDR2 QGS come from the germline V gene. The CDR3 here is CALGEPPARSSYPDWGSTYDKLIF. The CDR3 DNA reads TGTGCTCTTGGGGAGCCTCCGGCCCGATCTTCCTACCCGGACTGGGGGTCCACCTACGATAAACTCATCTTT.

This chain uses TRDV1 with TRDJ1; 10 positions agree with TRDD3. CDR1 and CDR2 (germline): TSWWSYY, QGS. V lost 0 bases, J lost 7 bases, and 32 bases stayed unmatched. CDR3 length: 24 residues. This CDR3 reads CALGELVTDLCDIHCWGISLKLIF. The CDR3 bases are TGTGCTCTTGGGGAACTAGTCACGGATTTATGCGACATCCACTGCTGGGGGATATCCCTTAAACTCATCTTT.

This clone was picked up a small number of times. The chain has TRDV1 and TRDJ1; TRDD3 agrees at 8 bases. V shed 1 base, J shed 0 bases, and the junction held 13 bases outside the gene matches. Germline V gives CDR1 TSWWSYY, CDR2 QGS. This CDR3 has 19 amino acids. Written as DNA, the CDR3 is TGTGCTCTTGGGGAACGCCTGCCTGGGGGACACTCCTACACCGATAAACTCATCTTT. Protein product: CALGERLPGGHSYTDKLIF.

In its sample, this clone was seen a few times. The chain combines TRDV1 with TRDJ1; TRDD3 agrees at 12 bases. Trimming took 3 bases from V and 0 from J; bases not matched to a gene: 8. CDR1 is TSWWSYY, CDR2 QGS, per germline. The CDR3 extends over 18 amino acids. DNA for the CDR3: TGTGCTCTTGGGGACCCTGGGGGATACGAGGTGTACACCGATAAACTCATCTTT. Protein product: CALGDPGGYEVYTDKLIF.

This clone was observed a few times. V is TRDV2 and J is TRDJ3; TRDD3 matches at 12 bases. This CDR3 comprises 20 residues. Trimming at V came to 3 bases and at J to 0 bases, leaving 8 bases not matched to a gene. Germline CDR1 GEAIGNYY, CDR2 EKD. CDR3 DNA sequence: TGTGCCTGTGACCCTTGTACTGGGGGATACCTCTCCTGGGACACCCGACAGATGTTTTTC. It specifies CACDPCTGGYLSWDTRQMFF.

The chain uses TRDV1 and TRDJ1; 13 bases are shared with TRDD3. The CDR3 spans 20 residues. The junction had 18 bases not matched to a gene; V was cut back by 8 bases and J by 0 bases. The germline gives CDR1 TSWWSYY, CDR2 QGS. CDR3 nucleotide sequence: TGTGCTCTTACTTCCTACCGTACTGGGGGATACGGGGCCCACACCGATAAACTCATCTTT. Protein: CALTSYRTGGYGAHTDKLIF.

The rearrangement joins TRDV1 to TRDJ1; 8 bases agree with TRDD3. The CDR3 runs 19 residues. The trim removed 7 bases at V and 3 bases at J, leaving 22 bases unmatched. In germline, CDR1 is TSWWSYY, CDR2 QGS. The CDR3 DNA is TGTGCTCTTGACCAGCCCCCTCATACTGGGGGCGCACGAGCCGATAAACTCATCTTT. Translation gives CALDQPPHTGGARADKLIF.

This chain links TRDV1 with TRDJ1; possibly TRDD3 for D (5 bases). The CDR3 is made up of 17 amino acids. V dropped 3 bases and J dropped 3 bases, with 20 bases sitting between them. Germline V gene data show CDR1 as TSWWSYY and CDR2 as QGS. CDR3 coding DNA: TGTGCTCTTGGGGACAAATTCCGGGGAAAAGACGCCGATAAACTCATCTTT. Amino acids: CALGDKFRGKDADKLIF.

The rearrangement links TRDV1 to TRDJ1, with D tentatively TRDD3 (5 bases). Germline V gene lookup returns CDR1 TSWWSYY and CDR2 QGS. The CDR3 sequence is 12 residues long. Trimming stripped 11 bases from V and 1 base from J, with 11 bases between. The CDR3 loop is CAFRGATDKLIF. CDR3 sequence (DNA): TGTGCTTTTCGGGGAGCCACCGATAAACTCATCTTT.

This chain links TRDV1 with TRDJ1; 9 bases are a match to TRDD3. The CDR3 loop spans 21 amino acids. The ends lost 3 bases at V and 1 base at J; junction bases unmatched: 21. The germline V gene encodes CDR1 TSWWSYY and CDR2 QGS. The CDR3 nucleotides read TGTGCTCTTGGGGATTCCCGAATCCTACGCCGGGGGATACTAGTCACCGATAAACTCATCTTT. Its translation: CALGDSRILRRGILVTDKLIF.